One and the same sample provided the 11 T cell receptor beta chains below, sequenced in a study of blood T cells in healthy people across ages. For the second PCR, which ran for roughly 6 to 12 cycles, a sample-barcoded 5' primer and a J-beta primer mix were used. TCRdb redid the calling of the 5' RACE reads with MiXCR, one entry per CDR3 protein. There are around 710,000 distinct CDR3 sequences in the sample; around 40% occur only once, and 20% lies in the top ten. The material sequenced was blood. The receptors here all came from a woman aged 55-69 years in good health.

This clonotype was detected a few times. The chain is built from TRBV6-5 and TRBJ2-3; D is uncertain. The V end was cut by 2 bases, the J end by 1 base, with 10 bases between. The CDR3 runs 15 residues. Germline CDR1 and CDR2: MNHEY and SVGAGI. CDR3 residues: CASSYGIGGTDTQYF. In nucleotides, the CDR3 is TGTGCCAGCAGTTACGGAATCGGAGGCACAGATACGCAGTATTTT.

This chain uses TRBV7-3 with TRBJ2-2; TRBD1 or TRBD2 may be the D gene (6 bases each). This CDR3 region has 16 residues. The V and J ends lost 5 bases and 1 base respectively, with 14 bases between them. The germline gives CDR1 SGHTA, CDR2 FQGTGA. The CDR3 DNA sequence: TGTGCCAGCAGCAAAAGACGGGGGCTGAACACCGGGGAGCTGTTTTTT. It specifies CASSKRRGLNTGELFF.

The CDR3 reads CATGTSGHTDTQYF. CDR3 nucleotide sequence: TGTGCCACTGGGACTAGCGGACACACAGATACGCAGTATTTT. The V call is TRBV7-2, the J call TRBJ2-3, with 11 bases aligning to TRBD2. CDR1 and CDR2 from the germline V gene are SGHTA and FQGNSA. V shed 10 bases and J 2 bases; nucleotides not matched to a gene: 5. This CDR3 region has 14 residues.

This clonotype occurred a few times. This rearrangement joins TRBV5-5 to TRBJ2-7; D unresolved. The V gene's germline CDR1 is SGHKS and CDR2 YYEKEE (reference sequence). The CDR3 totals 15 residues. V lost 1 base and J lost 0, with 11 bases in between. CDR3 region: CASSLNSGPSYEQYF. As DNA, the CDR3 is TGTGCCAGCAGCTTGAACAGTGGGCCCTCCTACGAGCAGTACTTC.

This chain uses TRBV7-2 with TRBJ2-1, with 10 positions matching TRBD1. The CDR3 is made up of 16 amino acids. In germline, CDR1 is SGHTA, CDR2 FQGNSA. Trimming at V came to 4 bases and at J to 8 bases, leaving 11 bases not matched to a gene. CDR3 amino acids: CASSSTGTGATHEQFF. CDR3 nucleotide sequence: TGTGCCAGCAGCTCGACTGGGACAGGGGCAACCCATGAGCAGTTCTTC. Variable domain in full (rest from reference TRBV7-2 and TRBJ2-1): GAGVSQSPSNKVTEKGKDVELRCDPISGHTALYWYRQSLGQGLEFLIYFQGNSAPDKSGLPSDRFSAERTGGSVSTLTIQRTQQEDSAVYLCASSSTGTGATHEQFFGPGTRLTVL.

This chain links TRBV2 with TRBJ2-1; D uncertain. CDR3 length: 12 amino acids. CDR1 is SNHLY and CDR2 is FYNNEI in the germline V gene. V was clipped by 2 bases and J by 12 bases, with 11 bases between them. The CDR3 sequence is CASSEQIIGQFF. DNA for the CDR3: TGTGCCAGCAGTGAACAAATAATAGGGCAGTTCTTC.

The table lists this clonotype with a few counts. For the CDR3, the DNA is TGCAGTGCTAGAGCGGGCGGGACAACAGATACGCAGTATTTT. It specifies CSARAGGTTDTQYF. The V call is TRBV20-1, the J call TRBJ2-3; either TRBD1 or TRBD2 may supply D (6 bases each). The V end was cut by 1 base, the J end by 3 bases, with 11 bases between. Germline lookup yields CDR1 DFQATT and CDR2 SNEGSKA (reference sequence). The CDR3 is 14 residues long.

The rearrangement uses TRBV7-8 and TRBJ2-3; weak D call: TRBD2 (6 bases). Trimming left V 4 bases short and J 6 bases short, with 17 bases between. CDR3 length equals 15 residues. CDR1 and CDR2 (germline): SGHVS, FQNEAQ. CDR3 DNA sequence: TGTGCCAGCAGCTCACATGGACCCCGGGAGGATACGCAGTATTTT. Translated, it gives CASSSHGPREDTQYF.

This chain uses TRBV7-2 with TRBJ2-7; D is unresolved. The CDR3 runs 14 residues. Germline V gene sequence: CDR1 SGHTA, CDR2 FQGNSA. V was trimmed by 5 bases and J by 2 bases, leaving 13 bases between them. CDR3 protein: CASSAASGPYEQYF. The DNA of the CDR3 is TGTGCCAGCAGCGCTGCGTCTGGCCCCTACGAGCAGTACTTC.

In DNA, the CDR3 is TGCAGTGCTAGTTTCGGGAGTAGAGCACAGGAGACCCAGTACTTC. This gives the protein CSASFGSRAQETQYF. V is TRBV20-1 and J is TRBJ2-5; D perhaps matches TRBD2 (6 bases). The CDR3 runs 15 residues. CDR1 and CDR2 (germline): DFQATT, SNEGSKA (reference sequence). Trimming took off 3 bases at V and 5 bases at J, with 19 bases between the two ends.

This clonotype has at least ten counts. The rearrangement links TRBV12-3 or TRBV12-4 to TRBJ2-3; 7 bases fit TRBD2. With 5 bases clipped from V and 0 bases from J, the junction kept 5 bases outside the gene matches. The CDR3 loop spans 15 amino acids. CDR3 in amino acids: CASSRLAGSTDTQYF. CDR3 in DNA: TGTGCCAGCAGTAGACTAGCCGGGAGCACAGATACGCAGTATTTT.